This TCR beta chain is drawn from a study of neurological immune-mediated disorders. The germline gives CDR1 SQVTM, CDR2 ANQGSEA. The length of the CDR3 is 13 residues. V was clipped by 1 base and J by 12 bases, with 15 bases between them. There are many counts of this clonotype. TCRdb recomputed calls from the 5' RACE reads with MiXCR, one row per CDR3 protein. The sample includes tens of thousands of distinct CDR3 sequences, less than 5% of them seen just once. This sequence was found in a man aged 45-60 years with multiple sclerosis. The source material was PBMCs. V is TRBV29-1 and J is TRBJ2-2, with D perhaps given as TRBD1 or TRBD2 (5 bases each). The CDR3 nucleotides read TGCAGCGTTGAAGGACGGGGCCGCCAGCAGCTGTTTTTT. This gives the protein CSVEGRGRQQLFF.